This passage covers 10 T cell receptor beta chains from one sample sequenced in a study of OX40 agonist ivuxolimab in advanced cancers. Assay used: immunoSEQ multiplex PCR; TCRdb lists only in-frame clones, some missing. Of 80,000 to 100,000 clones listed, around 94% are singletons. The input for sequencing was CD4+ or CD8+ T cells sorted from blood, taken in a trial of the OX40 agonist ivuxolimab. These receptors were taken from an adult with an advanced solid tumor such as melanoma, head and neck, liver or kidney cancer.

This chain joins TRBV4-1 and TRBJ1-2, with D tentatively TRBD1 (6 bases). This CDR3 region has 16 residues. The V end was cut by 2 bases, the J end by 4 bases, with 17 bases between. The germline V gene has CDR1 MGHRA and CDR2 YSYEKL. CDR3 amino acids: CASSQSRSPDSYGYTF. CDR3 bases: TGCGCCAGCAGCCAATCCCGGAGTCCGGACAGCTATGGCTACACCTTC.

This chain links TRBV14 with TRBJ2-5; a weak D match, TRBD2 (6 bases). V was cut by 5 bases and J by 1 base, with 14 bases left in between. CDR1 is SGHDN, CDR2 FVKESK, per germline. The CDR3 spans 15 residues. The CDR3 coding sequence is TGTGCCAGCAGCGGGCGGCGGGGAGCCCAAGAGACCCAGTACTTC. Its translation: CASSGRRGAQETQYF.

V is TRBV4-3 and J is TRBJ1-2; D call uncertain. V lost 0 bases and J lost 4, with 12 bases in between. Germline V gene sequence: CDR1 LGHNA, CDR2 YSLEER. The CDR3 loop spans 15 amino acids. The CDR3 DNA is TGCGCCAGCAGCCAAGATCCCGCACAGCCCTATGGCTACACCTTC. It codes for CASSQDPAQPYGYTF.

The chain links TRBV19 to TRBJ2-7, with D tentatively TRBD1 or TRBD2 (5 bases each). The CDR3 contains 13 residues. In germline, CDR1 is LNHDA, CDR2 SQIVND (reference sequence). V was clipped by 4 bases and J by 7 bases, with 14 bases between them. CDR3 loop: CASSKGPLREQYF. In DNA form, the CDR3 reads TGTGCCAGTAGTAAGGGACCCCTGAGGGAGCAGTACTTC.

This chain links TRBV11-2 with TRBJ1-1; D remains unclear. Germline values: CDR1 SGHAT, CDR2 FQNNGV. Deletions cut 0 bases from V and 4 bases from J, with 12 bases between. The CDR3 contains 15 residues. The CDR3 DNA reads as TGTGCCAGCAGCTTAGATCGGGGTGGCGGCACTGAAGCTTTCTTT. Its protein product is CASSLDRGGGTEAFF.

The chain is built from TRBV28 and TRBJ1-5; possible D gene TRBD1, 6 bases. Trimming removed 6 bases from V and 7 bases from J, with 13 bases in between. Germline V gene lookup returns CDR1 MDHEN and CDR2 SYDVKM. This CDR3 comprises 13 residues. The CDR3 region is CASRTSGDQPQHF. The CDR3 region has the DNA TGTGCCAGCAGGACCTCAGGGGACCAGCCCCAGCATTTT.

The V call is TRBV5-4, the J call TRBJ2-1; 8 bases are shared with TRBD2. After removal of 3 bases from V and 4 bases from J, the junction contained 12 bases not matched to a gene. The CDR3 runs to 17 residues. Germline lookup yields CDR1 SGHNT and CDR2 YYREEE (reference sequence). CDR3 sequence (DNA): TGTGCCAGCAGCTGGTACACCGGGACTAGGACTTACAATGAGCAGTTCTTC. Protein product: CASSWYTGTRTYNEQFF.

V usage is TRBV7-3 and J usage is TRBJ2-3; TRBD2 is a possible D gene (5 bases). This CDR3 is 14 amino acids long. V dropped 5 bases and J dropped 2 bases, with 11 bases sitting between them. From germline, CDR1 is SGHTA and CDR2 FQGTGA. The CDR3 is CASSPSRDTDTQYF. The CDR3 DNA reads TGTGCCAGCAGCCCTAGTCGGGACACAGATACGCAGTATTTT.

The CDR3 protein is CASSAGPSSYNEQFF. CDR3 DNA sequence: TGTGCCAGCAGCGCCGGGCCTAGCTCCTACAATGAGCAGTTCTTC. The chain combines TRBV5-4 with TRBJ2-1; the D is unclear. The V end lost 4 bases, the J end lost 0 bases, and 11 bases lay between the germline ends. The germline gives CDR1 SGHNT, CDR2 YYREEE (reference sequence). This CDR3 is 15 amino acids long.

This sequence joins TRBV7-9 and TRBJ2-1; possible D gene TRBD2, 5 bases. Germline V gives CDR1 SEHNR, CDR2 FQNEAQ (reference sequence). CDR3 length: 13 amino acids. Trimming stripped 0 bases from V and 6 bases from J, with 6 bases between. The DNA for the CDR3 is TGTGCCAGCAGCTTAGCGGGAGTCAATGAGCAGTTCTTC. As protein: CASSLAGVNEQFF.